The rows below give T cell receptor beta chains drawn from one sample of a study of blood T cell repertoires in COVID-19. The repertoire was sequenced with immunoSEQ multiplex PCR; TCRdb's copy has only in-frame clones and lacks some. The data hold tens of thousands of clones, with about four fifths observed a single time. Sequencing was carried out using peripheral blood. These receptors all come from a woman in her fifties or sixties with acute or convalescent COVID-19. CDR3s include the opening cysteine and the closing phenylalanine or tryptophan. Each record gives: CDR3 DNA, CDR3 protein, J gene, D gene, V gene, clone size. The D gene is left open where the match is weak. Only some rows state a clone size, as once, few, many or a class for expanded clones.

cdr3_nt: TGCGCCAGCAGCCAAAAACAGGACGGTTACATGAACACTGAAGCTTTCTTT; cdr3_aa: CASSQKQDGYMNTEAFF; j_call: TRBJ1-1; d_call: NA; v_call: TRBV4-3; clone_size: once
cdr3_nt: TGTGCCAGCAGCCTCGGTGGGGACATCTACGAGCAGTACTTC; cdr3_aa: CASSLGGDIYEQYF; j_call: TRBJ2-7; d_call: NA; v_call: TRBV9; clone_size: NA
cdr3_nt: TGTGCCAGCAGTGATCCCGGGACAGGGACAACTCTGAACACTGAAGCTTTCTTT; cdr3_aa: CASSDPGTGTTLNTEAFF; j_call: TRBJ1-1; d_call: TRBD1; v_call: TRBV2; clone_size: NA
cdr3_nt: TGTGCCAGCAGCTTACCCCAGGGCGAGACTGAAGCTTTCTTT; cdr3_aa: CASSLPQGETEAFF; j_call: TRBJ1-1; d_call: NA; v_call: TRBV7-2; clone_size: NA
cdr3_nt: TGTGCCTGGACAGAGACAGGGGGACTATACAATGAGCAGTTCTTC; cdr3_aa: CAWTETGGLYNEQFF; j_call: TRBJ2-1; d_call: TRBD1; v_call: TRBV30; clone_size: NA
cdr3_nt: TGTGCCAGCAGTTCGGACGGGAACTCCTACAATGAGCAGTTCTTC; cdr3_aa: CASSSDGNSYNEQFF; j_call: TRBJ2-1; d_call: NA; v_call: TRBV27; clone_size: NA
cdr3_nt: TGTGCCAGTAAATTCAACGCAGTTACTGGCTACACCTTC; cdr3_aa: CASKFNAVTGYTF; j_call: TRBJ1-2; d_call: NA; v_call: TRBV19; clone_size: NA
cdr3_nt: TGTGCCATCAGTGAGGACAGGGGGGTTTATGGCTACACCTTC; cdr3_aa: CAISEDRGVYGYTF; j_call: TRBJ1-2; d_call: TRBD1; v_call: TRBV10-3; clone_size: NA
cdr3_nt: TGCAGCGTTGACGACGGAGCCTTCCAAGAGACCCAGTACTTC; cdr3_aa: CSVDDGAFQETQYF; j_call: TRBJ2-5; d_call: NA; v_call: TRBV29-1; clone_size: few
cdr3_nt: TGTGCCAGCAGCGTTATAGGGGGCGGAAACACCATATATTTT; cdr3_aa: CASSVIGGGNTIYF; j_call: TRBJ1-3; d_call: TRBD1; v_call: TRBV3-1/TRBV3-2; clone_size: NA
cdr3_nt: TGTGCCACCAGCGTCGACTACTATAATTCACCCCTCCACTTT; cdr3_aa: CATSVDYYNSPLHF; j_call: TRBJ1-6; d_call: NA; v_call: TRBV15; clone_size: NA
cdr3_nt: TGCGCCAGCAAGAGGCAGGGGGCTAACTATGGCTACACCTTC; cdr3_aa: CASKRQGANYGYTF; j_call: TRBJ1-2; d_call: TRBD1; v_call: TRBV5-1; clone_size: NA
cdr3_nt: TGTGCCAGCAGCGATGGACAGCCCTTTAAAAAACTGTTTTTT; cdr3_aa: CASSDGQPFKKLFF; j_call: TRBJ1-4; d_call: NA; v_call: TRBV7-9; clone_size: NA
cdr3_nt: TGTGCCAGCAGCGCACCTCGGGCGGGGTCTACTGAAGCTTTCTTT; cdr3_aa: CASSAPRAGSTEAFF; j_call: TRBJ1-1; d_call: NA; v_call: TRBV21-1; clone_size: NA
cdr3_nt: TGTGCCAGCAGACAACAGGGGGAGTGGACTGAAGCTTTCTTT; cdr3_aa: CASRQQGEWTEAFF; j_call: TRBJ1-1; d_call: TRBD1; v_call: TRBV5-4; clone_size: NA
cdr3_nt: TGTGCCAGCAGCTCCCCAGACAGGACAAACACTGAAGCTTTCTTT; cdr3_aa: CASSSPDRTNTEAFF; j_call: TRBJ1-1; d_call: NA; v_call: TRBV7-9; clone_size: few
cdr3_nt: TGTGCCAGCAGCTGGGGGCTTGAGCAGTTCTTC; cdr3_aa: CASSWGLEQFF; j_call: TRBJ2-1; d_call: NA; v_call: TRBV11-2; clone_size: NA
cdr3_nt: TGTGCCAGCAGCCTACCCACCTGGACGGGGGTCGGGGAGCTGTTTTTT; cdr3_aa: CASSLPTWTGVGELFF; j_call: TRBJ2-2; d_call: NA; v_call: TRBV13; clone_size: NA
cdr3_nt: TGTGCCACCAGTGCAGTCGGCCGGGCCTACAATGAGCAGTTCTTC; cdr3_aa: CATSAVGRAYNEQFF; j_call: TRBJ2-1; d_call: NA; v_call: TRBV24-1; clone_size: NA
cdr3_nt: TGCAGCGTCGCCACGGACAGGGGTGCTGCTGAAGCTTTCTTT; cdr3_aa: CSVATDRGAAEAFF; j_call: TRBJ1-1; d_call: TRBD1; v_call: TRBV29-1; clone_size: NA
cdr3_nt: TGTGCCAGCAGCGCCAGGGTTTGGGAGACCCAGTACTTC; cdr3_aa: CASSARVWETQYF; j_call: TRBJ2-5; d_call: NA; v_call: TRBV7-9; clone_size: NA
cdr3_nt: TGCGCCAGCAGCTTGGTCTTAGGAGCTAACTATGGCTACACCTTC; cdr3_aa: CASSLVLGANYGYTF; j_call: TRBJ1-2; d_call: NA; v_call: TRBV5-1; clone_size: NA
cdr3_nt: TGCGCCAGCAGCTTGGTTTCGGGGGTTTACTTCGAGCAGTACTTC; cdr3_aa: CASSLVSGVYFEQYF; j_call: TRBJ2-7; d_call: NA; v_call: TRBV5-1; clone_size: NA
cdr3_nt: TGTGCCAGCAGCGCCGGGACAGCCGAAAAACTGTTTTTT; cdr3_aa: CASSAGTAEKLFF; j_call: TRBJ1-4; d_call: TRBD1; v_call: TRBV5-6; clone_size: NA
cdr3_nt: TGTGCCAGCAGCTTACAAGGCGGGGCGCAGTATTTT; cdr3_aa: CASSLQGGAQYF; j_call: TRBJ2-3; d_call: NA; v_call: TRBV7-9; clone_size: NA
cdr3_nt: TGTGCCAGCAGCTTGAGGAGGGGGCACTACGAGCAGTACTTC; cdr3_aa: CASSLRRGHYEQYF; j_call: TRBJ2-7; d_call: NA; v_call: TRBV5-4; clone_size: NA
cdr3_nt: TGTGCCAGCAGCCAAGGGACTAGCGGGGTATACGAGCAGTACTTC; cdr3_aa: CASSQGTSGVYEQYF; j_call: TRBJ2-7; d_call: TRBD2; v_call: TRBV4-2; clone_size: NA
cdr3_nt: TGTGCCACCAGTGATTTTAGGGCTAGCGGACAAGAGACCCAGTACTTC; cdr3_aa: CATSDFRASGQETQYF; j_call: TRBJ2-5; d_call: TRBD2; v_call: TRBV24-1; clone_size: NA
cdr3_nt: TGTGCCAGCAGCTTAGGGGGAAACGGATTCCGGGGTGGTAATTCACCCCTCCACTTT; cdr3_aa: CASSLGGNGFRGGNSPLHF; j_call: TRBJ1-6; d_call: NA; v_call: TRBV7-9; clone_size: once
cdr3_nt: TGTGCCAGCAGCCTGGGACTTTCCACAGATACGCAGTATTTT; cdr3_aa: CASSLGLSTDTQYF; j_call: TRBJ2-3; d_call: NA; v_call: TRBV3-1/TRBV3-2; clone_size: NA
cdr3_nt: TGTGCCAGCAGCCCCTCAAGGGGAGGCGAGCAGTACTTC; cdr3_aa: CASSPSRGGEQYF; j_call: TRBJ2-7; d_call: NA; v_call: TRBV14; clone_size: NA
cdr3_nt: TGTGCCAGCAGCTTGGAGGGGGGGAATGGCCAGCCCCAGCATTTT; cdr3_aa: CASSLEGGNGQPQHF; j_call: TRBJ1-5; d_call: NA; v_call: TRBV5-5; clone_size: NA
cdr3_nt: TGTGCCAGCAGCTCCTGGGGAGGACAGAACACTGAAGCTTTCTTT; cdr3_aa: CASSSWGGQNTEAFF; j_call: TRBJ1-1; d_call: NA; v_call: TRBV7-8; clone_size: NA
cdr3_nt: TGTGCCAGCAGCTTGAGGGGCTACGAGCAGTACTTC; cdr3_aa: CASSLRGYEQYF; j_call: TRBJ2-7; d_call: NA; v_call: TRBV5-4; clone_size: NA
cdr3_nt: TGTGCCAGCAGTATCCCCGGGGGAGGAAACACCATATATTTT; cdr3_aa: CASSIPGGGNTIYF; j_call: TRBJ1-3; d_call: NA; v_call: TRBV28; clone_size: NA
cdr3_nt: TGTGCCAGCAGCCAGGCAGGGCGAAGTGGAAACACCATATATTTT; cdr3_aa: CASSQAGRSGNTIYF; j_call: TRBJ1-3; d_call: NA; v_call: TRBV7-2; clone_size: NA
cdr3_nt: TGTGCCAGCAGCCCAGGGGCTACTAACTATGGCTACACCTTC; cdr3_aa: CASSPGATNYGYTF; j_call: TRBJ1-2; d_call: NA; v_call: TRBV7-9; clone_size: NA
cdr3_nt: TGTGCCAGCAGTTACTCGAGAGGGTTGAACACTGAAGCTTTCTTT; cdr3_aa: CASSYSRGLNTEAFF; j_call: TRBJ1-1; d_call: NA; v_call: TRBV6-5; clone_size: NA
cdr3_nt: TGCAGCGCTGGACAGGGGATGGATGAAGCTTTCTTT; cdr3_aa: CSAGQGMDEAFF; j_call: TRBJ1-1; d_call: TRBD1; v_call: TRBV29-1; clone_size: NA
cdr3_nt: TGTGCCAGCAGCAATAACAGGGGGTTGAATGAAAAACTGTTTTTT; cdr3_aa: CASSNNRGLNEKLFF; j_call: TRBJ1-4; d_call: TRBD1; v_call: TRBV5-4; clone_size: NA
cdr3_nt: TGTGCCAGCAGTTTAAGGGGCGGGGGGGAGACCCAGTACTTC; cdr3_aa: CASSLRGGGETQYF; j_call: TRBJ2-5; d_call: TRBD2; v_call: TRBV27; clone_size: NA
cdr3_nt: TGTGCCAGCAGTGATAGCGGGGGACTCCAAGAGACCCAGTACTTC; cdr3_aa: CASSDSGGLQETQYF; j_call: TRBJ2-5; d_call: TRBD2; v_call: TRBV25-1; clone_size: NA
cdr3_nt: TGTGCCACCAGCGACAGGAGCTCCTACAATGAGCAGTTCTTC; cdr3_aa: CATSDRSSYNEQFF; j_call: TRBJ2-1; d_call: NA; v_call: TRBV24-1; clone_size: NA
cdr3_nt: TGTGCCAGCAGCCTACAGGGTGAAGCTTTCTTT; cdr3_aa: CASSLQGEAFF; j_call: TRBJ1-1; d_call: NA; v_call: TRBV7-9; clone_size: NA